The 14 T cell receptor beta chains below all came from one sample that was sequenced in a study of blood T cell repertoires in COVID-19. Repertoires were generated with immunoSEQ multiplex PCR, while TCRdb's copy carries only in-frame clones and drops some. The sample contains about 11,000 clones, over 75% of which appear only once. Source material: peripheral blood. The receptors originated from an older man with active COVID-19.

The chain has TRBV4-2 and TRBJ1-2; the D is unclear. V was clipped by 4 bases and J by 0 bases, with 18 bases between them. The CDR3 runs to 17 residues. Germline V lookup: CDR1 LGHNA, CDR2 YNFKEQ. CDR3 protein: CASSPLSRADANYGYTF. Written as DNA, the CDR3 is TGTGCCAGCAGCCCGCTTTCGAGGGCAGATGCTAACTATGGCTACACCTTC.

The chain uses TRBV18 and TRBJ1-2, with TRBD1 matching over 7 bases. The CDR3 contains 19 residues. Germline lookup yields CDR1 KGHSH and CDR2 LQKENI. Trimming took 2 bases from V and 4 from J; bases not matched to a gene: 19. CDR3 coding DNA: TGTGCCAGCTCACCATCGGATCTTAAAGCACGACAGGGCCCCTATGGCTACACCTTC. This sequence encodes CASSPSDLKARQGPYGYTF.

This CDR3 is CASMGLYQETQYF. The CDR3 region has the DNA TGTGCCAGTATGGGGCTGTACCAAGAGACCCAGTACTTC. J is TRBJ2-5 and V is TRBV19; TRBD1 might be the D (5 bases). There are 13 residues in the CDR3. Germline CDR1 and CDR2: LNHDA and SQIVND (reference sequence). V dropped 7 bases and J dropped 0 bases, with 9 bases sitting between them.

The J gene is TRBJ1-1, the V gene TRBV13; unclear D gene. Trimming left V 2 bases short and J 0 bases short, with 10 bases between. The CDR3 loop spans 15 amino acids. Germline CDR1 PRHDT, CDR2 FYEKMQ (reference sequence). In DNA, the CDR3 is TGTGCCAGCAGCTTACGGGAGGGTTTGAACACTGAAGCTTTCTTT. Amino acids: CASSLREGLNTEAFF.

This clone was detected only a few times. The junction departs from the called germline gene at one end, perhaps through a read error. The rearrangement uses TRBV9 and TRBJ2-2; tentatively, D is TRBD1 (6 bases). The CDR3 covers 15 residues. Germline V CDR1 and CDR2: SGDLS, YYNGEE. The CDR3 loop is CASSVDSWNTGELFF. The DNA for the CDR3 is TGTGCCAGCAGCGTGGACAGCTGGAACACTGGGGAGCTGTTTTTT.

This chain links TRBV7-9 with TRBJ1-4, with D perhaps matching TRBD1 (6 bases). Trimming removed 4 bases from V and 8 bases from J, with 17 bases in between. This CDR3 spans 15 amino acids. Germline CDR1 SEHNR, CDR2 FQNEAQ (reference sequence). The CDR3 spells CASSSSGAGDEKLFF. CDR3 DNA sequence: TGTGCCAGCAGCTCCTCAGGGGCAGGCGACGAAAAACTGTTTTTT.

This clone was seen a single time. The rearrangement links TRBV6-5 to TRBJ1-4, with D tentatively TRBD1 (5 bases). Germline V CDR1 and CDR2: MNHEY, SVGAGI. Between the trimmed V and J ends, which lost 3 bases and 10 bases, there was a span of 12 bases. The CDR3 runs to 13 residues. The CDR3 DNA sequence: TGTGCCAGCAGTTATGGTGGGAGGGGAAAACTGTTTTTT. This encodes CASSYGGRGKLFF.

This clone has only one observation. This chain uses TRBV28 with TRBJ1-2; 8 bases match TRBD1. Germline values: CDR1 MDHEN, CDR2 SYDVKM. The CDR3 has 13 amino acids. J gave up 8 bases and V 5 bases, and 7 bases lay outside the gene matches. CDR3 in DNA: TGTGCCAGCAGTGAGCAGACAGGGGTGGGCTACACCTTC. Its translation is CASSEQTGVGYTF.

The chain combines TRBV6-2 or TRBV6-3 with TRBJ2-2; TRBD2 agrees at 13 bases. This CDR3 has 16 amino acids. Trimming took 5 bases from V and 3 from J; bases not matched to a gene: 3. Per the germline V gene, CDR1 is MNHEY and CDR2 is SVGEGT. In DNA form, the CDR3 reads TGTGCCAGCAGTGGACTAGCGGGGGCCTACACCGGGGAGCTGTTTTTT. As protein: CASSGLAGAYTGELFF.

The chain is built from TRBV10-3 and TRBJ1-2; 8 bases align to TRBD1. This CDR3 is 10 amino acids long. V shed 10 bases, J shed 8 bases, and the junction held 3 bases outside the gene matches. The germline CDR1 and CDR2 sequences are ENHRY and SYGVKD. CDR3 protein: CATGQAGYTF. CDR3 in DNA: TGTGCCACGGGACAGGCAGGCTACACCTTC.

J is TRBJ2-1 and V is TRBV5-1; TRBD2 might be the D (5 bases). CDR1 is SGHRS and CDR2 is YFSETQ in the germline V gene. Trimming shortened V by 0 bases and J by 5 bases, and 15 bases separated the two germline ends. This CDR3 region has 16 residues. The DNA of the CDR3 is TGCGCCAGCAGCTTGGCCACCGGACTTACAAACAATGAGCAGTTCTTC. Protein: CASSLATGLTNNEQFF.

This clone turned up a few times. V usage is TRBV29-1 and J usage is TRBJ1-5; possible D gene TRBD1, 6 bases. This CDR3 contains 13 residues. The V end was cut by 6 bases, the J end by 3 bases, with 12 bases between. Germline V gene sequence: CDR1 SQVTM, CDR2 ANQGSEA. The CDR3, as DNA: TGCAGCGTGACCGGGACAAACAATCAGCCCCAGCATTTT. As protein: CSVTGTNNQPQHF.

This chain links TRBV5-1 with TRBJ2-5; 9 bases match TRBD1. Trimming cost V 3 bases and J 5 bases; bases outside gene matches: 5. CDR3 length equals 14 residues. Germline V CDR1 and CDR2: SGHRS, YFSETQ. The CDR3 DNA reads TGCGCCAGCAGCTCAACAGGGGGCATGGAGACCCAGTACTTC. It translates to CASSSTGGMETQYF.

This chain links TRBV6-1 with TRBJ1-6; D not certain. CDR1 and CDR2 (germline): MNHNS, SASEGT. V was clipped by 2 bases and J by 0 bases, with 8 bases between them. The CDR3 length is 16 residues. CDR3 in amino acids: CASSELESSYNSPLHF. DNA of the CDR3: TGTGCCAGCAGTGAATTAGAGAGCTCCTATAATTCACCCCTCCACTTT.